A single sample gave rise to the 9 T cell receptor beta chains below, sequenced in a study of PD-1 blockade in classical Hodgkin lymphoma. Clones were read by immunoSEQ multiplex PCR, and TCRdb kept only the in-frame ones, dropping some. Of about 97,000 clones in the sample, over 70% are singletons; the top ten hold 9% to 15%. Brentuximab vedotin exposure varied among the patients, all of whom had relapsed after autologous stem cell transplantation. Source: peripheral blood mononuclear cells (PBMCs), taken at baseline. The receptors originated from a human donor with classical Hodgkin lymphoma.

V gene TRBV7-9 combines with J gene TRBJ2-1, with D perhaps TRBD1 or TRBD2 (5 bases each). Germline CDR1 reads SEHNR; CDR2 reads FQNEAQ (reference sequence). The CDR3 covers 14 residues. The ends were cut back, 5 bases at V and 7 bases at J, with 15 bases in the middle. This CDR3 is CASSLVGVLNEQFF. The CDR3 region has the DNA TGTGCCAGCAGCCTAGTGGGGGTGTTGAATGAGCAGTTCTTC.

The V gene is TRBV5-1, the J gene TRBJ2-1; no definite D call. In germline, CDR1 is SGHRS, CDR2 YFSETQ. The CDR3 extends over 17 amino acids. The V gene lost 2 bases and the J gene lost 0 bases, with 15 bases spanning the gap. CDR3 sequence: CASSFRIAPSSYNEQFF. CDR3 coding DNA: TGCGCCAGCAGCTTTAGAATAGCTCCGAGCTCCTACAATGAGCAGTTCTTC.

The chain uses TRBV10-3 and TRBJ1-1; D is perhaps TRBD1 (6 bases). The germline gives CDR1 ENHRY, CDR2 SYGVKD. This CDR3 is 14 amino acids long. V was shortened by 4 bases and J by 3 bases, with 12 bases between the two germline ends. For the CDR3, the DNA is TGTGCCATCAGTGTACAGGGAGTTTACACTGAAGCTTTCTTT. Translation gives CAISVQGVYTEAFF.

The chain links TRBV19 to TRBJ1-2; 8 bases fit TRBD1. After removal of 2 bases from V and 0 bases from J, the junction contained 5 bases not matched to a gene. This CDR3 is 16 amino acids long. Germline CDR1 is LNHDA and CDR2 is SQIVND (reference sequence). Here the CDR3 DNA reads TGTGCCAGTAGTATACAGGGGGCGAACCCTAACTATGGCTACACCTTC. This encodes CASSIQGANPNYGYTF.

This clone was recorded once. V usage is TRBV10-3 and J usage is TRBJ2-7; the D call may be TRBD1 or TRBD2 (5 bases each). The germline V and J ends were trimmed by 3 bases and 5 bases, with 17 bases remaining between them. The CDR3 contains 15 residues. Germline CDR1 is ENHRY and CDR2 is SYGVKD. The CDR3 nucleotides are TGTGCCATCAGTGAAATGGGACCGGTATTGGACGAGCAGTACTTC. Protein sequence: CAISEMGPVLDEQYF.

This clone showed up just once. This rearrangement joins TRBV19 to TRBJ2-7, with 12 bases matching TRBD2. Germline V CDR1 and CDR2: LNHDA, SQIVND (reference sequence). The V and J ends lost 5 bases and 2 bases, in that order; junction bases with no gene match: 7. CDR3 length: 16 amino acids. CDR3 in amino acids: CASSPRLAGVTYEQYF. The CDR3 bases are TGTGCCAGTAGTCCCCGACTAGCGGGAGTAACCTACGAGCAGTACTTC.

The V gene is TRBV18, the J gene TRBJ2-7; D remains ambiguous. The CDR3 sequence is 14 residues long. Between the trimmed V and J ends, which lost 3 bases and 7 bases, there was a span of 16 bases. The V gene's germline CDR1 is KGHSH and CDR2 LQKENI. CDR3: CASSPGFSDLEQYF. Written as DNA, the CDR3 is TGTGCCAGCTCACCGGGTTTCTCGGATTTGGAGCAGTACTTC.

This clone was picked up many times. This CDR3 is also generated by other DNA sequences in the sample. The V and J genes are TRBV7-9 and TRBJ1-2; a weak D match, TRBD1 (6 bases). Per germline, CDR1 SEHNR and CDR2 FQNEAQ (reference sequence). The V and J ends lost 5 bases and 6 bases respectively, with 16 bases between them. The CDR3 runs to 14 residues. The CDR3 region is CASSPTGGRDGYTF. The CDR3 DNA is TGTGCCAGCAGCCCGACGGGGGGGCGGGATGGCTACACCTTC.

The CDR3 is CASSLDPVSSYEQYF. The CDR3, as DNA: TGTGCCAGCAGCTTGGATCCAGTTAGCTCCTACGAGCAGTACTTC. The rearrangement uses TRBV5-4 and TRBJ2-7; D gene unclear. V lost 0 bases, J lost 0 bases, and 10 bases lay in between. Germline values: CDR1 SGHNT, CDR2 YYREEE (reference sequence). This CDR3 region has 15 residues.